This T cell receptor (beta chain) was recovered during a study of T cell repertoires in cytomegalovirus infection (dated by TCRdb to between 2019 and 2020). Concerning the study at large: Recently identified HLA-C-restricted CMV epitopes, whose presentation resists viral immunomodulation, were targeted by peptide stimulations together with well-studied HLA-B-restricted epitopes. Donor HLA type was relevant to the analysis, as public TCR beta signatures indicated carriage of CMV infection together with the matching HLA type.

Study-wide findings and limitations: Carriers of CMV infection plus the relevant HLA type were discriminated by the cumulative frequency of public TCR beta family members in the study cohort and in an independent roughly 380-donor cohort. The ex vivo response was dominated by HLA-C-restricted CMV-specific TCR beta clonotypes, and the single most frequent clonotype in two of eight donors was supplied by these HLA-C-restricted clonotypes.

TCRdb lists the instrument as Illumina HiSeq 1500. TCRdb cleaned the public reads at Q25 with fastp, built clones with MiXCR and kept in-frame beta chains. Records with the same CDR3 protein are collapsed into one entry carrying the most frequent genes and DNA. The sample data list 700,000 to 950,000 distinct CDR3 sequences, and 30% to 35% of these were observed just once. 9.5% to 15% of the sample comes from the top ten. Trimming removed 0 bases from V and 0 bases from J, leaving 9 bases between the germline ends. The CDR3, from cysteine to phenylalanine, totals 16 residues. CDR3 DNA only is kept here, 48 bases in frame from base 1. For CDR1 and CDR2, the germline V gene (reference sequence) lists SEHNR and FQNEAQ. Comments on this clonotype: What antigen it recognizes has not been identified. Base quality data are lacking; no much larger clone is found one base away.

The treatment or condition label, read with the paper, signifies: in vitro stimulation with specific CMV peptide epitopes to enrich CMV-specific T cells. Sequencing was performed on cultured CD8+ T cells from PBMCs, taken from culture after CMV antigen stimulation. The chain joins TRBV7-9 to TRBJ2-4; the D gene is perhaps TRBD2, on 5 matching bases. The clonotype was recovered from a human donor in good health (CMV status not recorded). Some clones in this sample may be carry-over from other donors' samples. The DNA sequence is TGTGCCAGCAGCTTAGCGGGGAGAATAGCCAAAAACATTCAGTACTTC. Its amino acids are CASSLAGRIAKNIQYF.